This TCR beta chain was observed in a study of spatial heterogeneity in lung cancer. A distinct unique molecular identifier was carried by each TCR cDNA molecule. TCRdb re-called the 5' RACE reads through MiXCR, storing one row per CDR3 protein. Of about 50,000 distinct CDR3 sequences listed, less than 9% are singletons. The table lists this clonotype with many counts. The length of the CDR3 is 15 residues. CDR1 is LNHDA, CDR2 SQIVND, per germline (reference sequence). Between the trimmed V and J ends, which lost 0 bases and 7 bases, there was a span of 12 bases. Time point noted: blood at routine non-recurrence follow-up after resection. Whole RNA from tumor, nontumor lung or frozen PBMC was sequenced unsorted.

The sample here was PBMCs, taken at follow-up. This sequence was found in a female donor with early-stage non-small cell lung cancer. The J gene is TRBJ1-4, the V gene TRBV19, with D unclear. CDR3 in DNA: TGTGCCAGTAGTATAGAGGGCGCAGGCGGTGAAAAACTGTTTTTT. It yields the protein CASSIEGAGGEKLFF.